Presented here are 25 T cell receptor beta chains from one specimen sequenced in a study of T cells in Graves' hyperthyroidism and ophthalmopathy. Amplification of TCR beta CDR3 regions was performed using RNA transcripts as template. A first-round RT-PCR of the TCR CDR3 used the HTBI primer set. TCRdb passed the multiplex PCR reads through MiXCR, listing each CDR3 protein once. The sample shows 400,000 or so distinct CDR3 sequences, 14% of them seen only once. The sample comprised blood. The source of these receptors is a woman in her 30s with Graves' ophthalmopathy.

This clonotype was recorded a few times. The CDR3 sequence: CASSPEGVTNEKLFF. The CDR3 region has the DNA TGTGCCAGCAGCCCCGAGGGGGTAACTAATGAAAAACTGTTTTTT. The chain is built from TRBV7-2 and TRBJ1-4; D perhaps matches TRBD1 (6 bases). The CDR3 is made up of 15 amino acids. V was shortened by 5 bases and J by 1 base, with 11 bases between the two germline ends. Germline-derived CDR1 and CDR2 are SGHTA and FQGNSA.

This clonotype was recorded at least ten times. The V call is TRBV6-1, the J call TRBJ1-5, with a possible D match to TRBD1 (5 bases). The CDR3 has 18 amino acids. Trimming left V 5 bases short and J 9 bases short, with 29 bases between. Per the germline V gene, CDR1 is MNHNS and CDR2 is SASEGT. The CDR3 sequence is CASSKPSQGGSGGTPQHF. The CDR3, as DNA: TGTGCCAGCAGTAAACCATCCCAGGGAGGGAGCGGCGGGACGCCCCAGCATTTT.

This clonotype was picked up many times. V gene TRBV6-1 combines with J gene TRBJ1-2; 8 nucleotides agree with TRBD1. The V gene's germline CDR1 is MNHNS and CDR2 SASEGT. V lost 10 bases, J lost 4 bases, and 8 bases stayed unmatched. The CDR3 is made up of 13 amino acids. The CDR3 nucleotides are TGTGCCATCAAAGGGACAGGCACCTATGGCTACACCTTC. Translation: CAIKGTGTYGYTF.

The rearrangement joins TRBV10-3 to TRBJ2-1; 14 nucleotides align to TRBD2. With V trimmed by 4 bases and J by 2 bases, 13 bases remained unmatched. CDR3 length: 20 residues. Germline assignment: CDR1 ENHRY and CDR2 SYGVKD. The CDR3 protein is CAISVRPPRLAGGPYNEQFF. The CDR3 DNA follows: TGTGCCATCAGTGTGAGACCCCCGAGACTAGCGGGGGGGCCCTACAATGAGCAGTTCTTC.

The sample holds a few counts of this clonotype. This sequence joins TRBV20-1 and TRBJ2-5; 7 bases are a match to TRBD2. The CDR3 covers 12 residues. The ends lost 6 bases at V and 0 bases at J; junction bases unmatched: 1. From germline, CDR1 is DFQATT and CDR2 SNEGSKA (reference sequence). The CDR3 reads CSAGTNQETQYF. DNA for the CDR3: TGCAGTGCCGGGACTAACCAAGAGACCCAGTACTTC.

This clonotype was counted only a few times. The J gene is TRBJ1-5, the V gene TRBV7-8; D unresolved. The germline V gene encodes CDR1 SGHVS and CDR2 FQNEAQ. The V end was cut by 0 bases, the J end by 3 bases, with 9 bases between. This CDR3 is 15 amino acids long. The CDR3 sequence: CASSLAPGPNQPQHF. CDR3 bases: TGTGCCAGCAGCTTAGCGCCTGGCCCCAATCAGCCCCAGCATTTT.

In this sample, this clonotype turned up many times. The rearrangement uses TRBV7-8 and TRBJ1-6; no firm D call. The CDR3 is 14 amino acids. V was cut by 2 bases and J by 9 bases, with 11 bases left in between. From germline, CDR1 is SGHVS and CDR2 FQNEAQ. CDR3 sequence (DNA): TGTGCCAGCAGCTTATCGGGGATCGCTTCACCCCTCCACTTT. Translated, it gives CASSLSGIASPLHF.

The sample holds many counts of this clonotype. The chain recombines TRBV30 with TRBJ2-7; a weak D match, TRBD2 (6 bases). Trimming cost V 5 bases and J 7 bases, with 21 bases left between them. The CDR3 has 14 amino acids. Germline CDR1 is GTSNPN and CDR2 is SVGIG (reference sequence). The CDR3 sequence is CAWGPSGVTFEQYF. The CDR3 region has the DNA TGTGCCTGGGGGCCCTCGGGGGTTACATTTGAGCAGTACTTC.

This clonotype was seen at least ten times. The chain uses TRBV7-9 and TRBJ2-1, with TRBD2 matching 15 bases. V lost 5 bases to trimming and J lost 0 bases; unmatched junction nucleotides: 17. The germline CDR1 and CDR2 sequences are SEHNR and FQNEAQ (reference sequence). The length of the CDR3 is 22 residues. The CDR3 here is CASSHPSQSGTSGGSSYNEQFF. Written as DNA, the CDR3 is TGTGCCAGCAGCCACCCGTCCCAATCGGGGACTAGCGGGGGGAGCTCCTACAATGAGCAGTTCTTC.

The chain links TRBV19 to TRBJ2-2; possible D gene TRBD1, 5 bases. This CDR3 is 16 amino acids long. Germline loops: CDR1 LNHDA, CDR2 SQIVND (reference sequence). The V end lost 7 bases, the J end lost 2 bases, and 17 bases lay between the germline ends. CDR3 protein: CASTIPQGGNTGELFF. Here the CDR3 DNA reads TGTGCCAGTACCATCCCCCAGGGCGGCAACACCGGGGAGCTGTTTTTT.

The genes are TRBV9 and TRBJ2-7, with TRBD1 matching over 8 bases. The junction had 6 bases not matched to a gene; V was cut back by 3 bases and J by 4 bases. CDR1 and CDR2 from the germline V gene are SGDLS and YYNGEE. The CDR3 loop spans 14 amino acids. Here the CDR3 DNA reads TGTGCCAGCAGCGAGTCGGACAGGGCTTACGAGCAGTACTTC. Amino acid sequence: CASSESDRAYEQYF.

Note on this clonotype: A much larger clone differs by one base, so this may be a read error. This chain joins TRBV6-2 or TRBV6-3 and TRBJ1-6; no reliable D call. V was shortened by 2 bases and J by 2 bases, with 10 bases between the two germline ends. Germline CDR1 MNHEY, CDR2 SVGEGT. This CDR3 region has 16 residues. CDR3: CASSYLAGPYNSPLHF. The CDR3 DNA reads as TGTGCCAGCAGTTACCTTGCGGGCCCCTATAATTCACCCCTCCACTTT.

This clonotype was counted at least ten times. The chain has TRBV5-1 and TRBJ2-5; tentative D call: TRBD1 (6 bases). CDR3 length equals 15 residues. V lost 3 bases, J lost 5 bases, and 17 bases lay in between. The germline gives CDR1 SGHRS, CDR2 YFSETQ. Written as DNA, the CDR3 is TGCGCCAGCAGCTCCCAAGGACAGAGCGCTGAGACCCAGTACTTC. Protein: CASSSQGQSAETQYF.

This clonotype was recorded at least ten times. The gene calls are TRBV28 and TRBJ1-2; TRBD1 matches 8 bases. V lost 5 bases to trimming and J lost 5 bases; unmatched junction nucleotides: 4. This CDR3 is 13 amino acids long. Germline V gives CDR1 MDHEN, CDR2 SYDVKM. DNA of the CDR3: TGTGCCAGCAGTGGGACAGGAATATATGGCTACACCTTC. It specifies CASSGTGIYGYTF.

The gene calls are TRBV6-5 and TRBJ2-1; 8 bases line up with TRBD2. Germline V lookup: CDR1 MNHEY, CDR2 SVGAGI. There are 14 residues in the CDR3. Germline trimming cut 4 bases from V and 5 bases from J; bases unmatched to any gene: 4. CDR3 bases: TGTGCCAGCAGTTTCCGGGAGGGGGACAATGAGCAGTTCTTC. Translating gives CASSFREGDNEQFF.

This clonotype was seen ten or more times. V usage is TRBV3-1 and J usage is TRBJ2-7; tentative D call: TRBD1 (5 bases). CDR1 LGHDT and CDR2 YNNKEL come from the germline V gene (reference sequence). Trimming cost V 0 bases and J 0 bases, with 9 bases left between them. This CDR3 contains 15 residues. CDR3 coding DNA: TGTGCCAGCAGCCAAGATTGGACACCCTCCTACGAGCAGTACTTC. Translating gives CASSQDWTPSYEQYF.

In this sample, this clonotype turned up a few times. This rearrangement joins TRBV6-1 to TRBJ1-1; 7 bases line up with TRBD1. The CDR3 consists of 15 residues. J gave up 0 bases and V 4 bases, and 5 bases lay outside the gene matches. The V gene's germline CDR1 is MNHNS and CDR2 SASEGT. For the CDR3, the DNA is TGTGCCAGCAGTGGGGGGGACAGCTTGAACACTGAAGCTTTCTTT. Translation: CASSGGDSLNTEAFF.

This clonotype was picked up many times. As DNA, the CDR3 is TGTGCCAGCAGTTACCGACCGCAGGGGGAAGCTTTCTTT. It translates to CASSYRPQGEAFF. The chain is built from TRBV6-5 and TRBJ1-1, with D possibly TRBD1 on 6 matching bases. V was pared by 2 bases and J by 8 bases, with 12 bases between. The CDR3 is 13 amino acids. Germline V CDR1 and CDR2: MNHEY, SVGAGI.

This clonotype was detected ten times or more. The rearrangement links TRBV29-1 to TRBJ2-3, with D perhaps being TRBD1 or TRBD2 (6 bases each). The CDR3 totals 14 residues. V lost 7 bases and J lost 6, with 20 bases in between. Germline V gene lookup returns CDR1 SQVTM and CDR2 ANQGSEA. Here the CDR3 reads CSASEGGSMDTQYF. CDR3 DNA: TGCAGCGCCTCCGAGGGGGGCTCGATGGATACGCAGTATTTT.

The chain recombines TRBV6-2 or TRBV6-3 with TRBJ2-3; a possible D gene is TRBD2 (6 bases). Germline V lookup: CDR1 MNHEY, CDR2 SVGEGT. V lost 1 base and J lost 0, with 11 bases in between. CDR3 length equals 16 residues. CDR3 sequence (DNA): TGTGCCAGCAGTTACTTCGGCGGGGTTAGCACAGATACGCAGTATTTT. This gives the protein CASSYFGGVSTDTQYF.

This clonotype was seen repeatedly, ten times or more. The V and J genes are TRBV20-1 and TRBJ1-5, with 11 bases matching TRBD1. Germline V gives CDR1 DFQATT, CDR2 SNEGSKA (reference sequence). After removal of 5 bases from V and 5 bases from J, the junction contained 5 bases not matched to a gene. The CDR3 is 14 amino acids. The CDR3: CSAQPGQGDQPQHF. As DNA, the CDR3 is TGCAGTGCTCAACCGGGACAGGGGGATCAGCCCCAGCATTTT.

This clonotype appeared many times. J is TRBJ1-2 and V is TRBV18; weak D call: TRBD1 (6 bases). Trimming removed 6 bases from V and 3 bases from J, with 20 bases in between. The CDR3 totals 16 residues. The germline V gene encodes CDR1 KGHSH and CDR2 LQKENI. This CDR3 is CASSLNSGAQDYGYTF. In nucleotides, the CDR3 is TGTGCCAGCTCCCTAAACTCGGGGGCGCAAGACTATGGCTACACCTTC.

This clonotype was counted many times. V is TRBV18 and J is TRBJ1-4; possibly TRBD1 for D (5 bases). Per the germline V gene, CDR1 is KGHSH and CDR2 is LQKENI. V was trimmed by 2 bases and J by 12 bases, leaving 10 bases between them. The CDR3 is 12 amino acids. CDR3 in DNA: TGTGCCAGCTCACCAGCAGGGAATCAACTGTTTTTT. Translation gives CASSPAGNQLFF.

Ten or more counts support this clonotype. The rearrangement uses TRBV7-2 and TRBJ2-5; D gene ambiguous. The CDR3 has 13 amino acids. Germline loops: CDR1 SGHTA, CDR2 FQGNSA. The V end was cut by 0 bases, the J end by 2 bases, with 4 bases between. The CDR3 loop reads CASSLAPQETQYF. The CDR3 coding sequence is TGTGCCAGCAGCTTAGCGCCACAAGAGACCCAGTACTTC.

This clonotype occurred a few times. The V call is TRBV28, the J call TRBJ1-2; D not resolved. V dropped 10 bases and J dropped 1 base, with 25 bases sitting between them. Looked up from germline, CDR1 is MDHEN and CDR2 is SYDVKM. The CDR3 extends over 17 amino acids. In nucleotides, the CDR3 is TGTGCCACTAAACTCCTACATCCGGCGAATATTAACTATGGCTACACCTTC. Translation gives CATKLLHPANINYGYTF.